Shown below are 16 T cell receptor beta chains from a single sample sequenced in a study of identical twins. MiXCR, run by TCRdb on the 5' RACE reads, gives a single entry per CDR3 protein. The sample gives about 250,000 distinct CDR3 sequences, roughly 8% of which show up once; roughly 3% is in the top ten. These data also featured in a second study, about yellow fever vaccine responses in identical twins.

Specimen: CD8+ T cells sorted from blood. These receptors were collected from a woman aged 18-29 years in good health.

This clonotype was observed a few times. The J gene is TRBJ1-2, the V gene TRBV4-1; D is uncertain. The CDR3 covers 15 residues. Germline values: CDR1 MGHRA, CDR2 YSYEKL. V shed 0 bases and J shed 0 bases, with 8 bases lying between them. The CDR3 sequence is CASSQEDSPNYGYTF. Here the CDR3 DNA reads TGCGCCAGCAGCCAAGAGGACTCTCCTAACTATGGCTACACCTTC.

This clonotype was observed at least ten times. This chain uses TRBV6-2 or TRBV6-3 with TRBJ2-7; D gene ambiguous. Between the trimmed V and J ends, which lost 0 bases and 6 bases, there was a span of 9 bases. The CDR3 is 13 amino acids. From germline, CDR1 is MNHEY and CDR2 SVGEGT. CDR3 residues: CASSYSTVREQYF. The DNA for the CDR3 is TGTGCCAGCAGTTACTCGACGGTCCGCGAGCAGTACTTC.

This sequence joins TRBV6-5 and TRBJ1-1; TRBD1 matches 8 bases. The CDR3 contains 16 residues. V dropped 2 bases and J dropped 0; count of bases not matched to a gene: 5. Germline lookup yields CDR1 MNHEY and CDR2 SVGAGI. The CDR3 here is CASSYGRGRMNTEAFF. DNA of the CDR3: TGTGCCAGCAGTTACGGCAGGGGGCGGATGAACACTGAAGCTTTCTTT.

This clonotype was observed a handful of times. V and J are TRBV14 and TRBJ2-5, with D unresolved. This CDR3 has 14 amino acids. V gave up 0 bases and J gave up 0 bases, with 5 bases separating them. The germline V gene encodes CDR1 SGHDN and CDR2 FVKESK. The CDR3 is CASSQDLYQETQYF. The CDR3 DNA reads TGTGCCAGCAGCCAAGATCTGTACCAAGAGACCCAGTACTTC. The full variable domain, completed using reference TRBV14 and TRBJ2-5, is EAGVTQFPSHSVIEKGQTVTLRCDPISGHDNLYWYRRVMGKEIKFLLHFVKESKQDESGMPNNRFLAERTGGTYSTLKVQPAELEDSGVYFCASSQDLYQETQYFGPGTRLLVL.

The chain has TRBV6-5 and TRBJ2-6; D not resolved. Germline lookup yields CDR1 MNHEY and CDR2 SVGAGI. The germline V and J ends were trimmed by 0 bases and 0 bases, with 15 bases remaining between them. The CDR3 is 19 residues long. The CDR3 bases are TGTGCCAGCAGTTACTCGTTTCGGGCCACGTTCTCTGGGGCCAACGTCCTGACTTTC. Its translation is CASSYSFRATFSGANVLTF.

The rearrangement joins TRBV15 to TRBJ1-1; D unclear. Trimming took off 3 bases at V and 1 base at J, with 15 bases between the two ends. The CDR3 length is 16 residues. Germline CDR1 and CDR2: LNHNV and YYDKDF (reference sequence). CDR3 protein: CATSSGDGEANTEAFF. CDR3 nucleotide sequence: TGTGCCACCAGCAGTGGTGACGGAGAAGCGAACACTGAAGCTTTCTTT.

This clonotype came up many times. The CDR3 DNA follows: TGTGCCAGCAGTGATAACCTCTTCCCGTTTGAAGCTTTCTTT. Residues: CASSDNLFPFEAFF. The V and J genes are TRBV25-1 and TRBJ1-1, with D unclear. Germline V gene sequence: CDR1 MGHDK, CDR2 SYGVNS. V was cut by 3 bases and J by 7 bases, with 15 bases left in between. The CDR3 sequence is 14 residues long.

This clonotype was recorded many times. J is TRBJ2-7 and V is TRBV4-1; 7 bases line up with TRBD2. The germline gives CDR1 MGHRA, CDR2 YSYEKL. This CDR3 has 14 residues. Germline trimming cut 0 bases from V and 3 bases from J; bases unmatched to any gene: 2. CDR3 region: CASSQDGGGYEQYF. The CDR3 DNA reads TGCGCCAGCAGCCAAGATGGGGGGGGCTACGAGCAGTACTTC.

Ten or more counts support this clonotype. V gene TRBV7-9 combines with J gene TRBJ2-5, with D maybe TRBD1 (6 bases). This CDR3 comprises 14 residues. The germline V and J ends were trimmed by 3 bases and 1 base, with 9 bases remaining between them. Germline V gene data show CDR1 as SEHNR and CDR2 as FQNEAQ (reference sequence). CDR3 sequence reads: CASSLMDSQETQYF. The CDR3 region has the DNA TGTGCCAGCAGCTTGATGGACAGCCAAGAGACCCAGTACTTC.

This rearrangement joins TRBV10-2 to TRBJ2-5; the match to TRBD2 covers 13 bases. Germline V gene lookup returns CDR1 WSHSY and CDR2 SAAADI. V lost 2 bases to trimming and J lost 5 bases; unmatched junction nucleotides: 11. The CDR3 length is 18 residues. CDR3 DNA sequence: TGCGCCAGCAGTGAGGGACTAGCGGGAGACCCCATTCGGGAGACCCAGTACTTC. Translation gives CASSEGLAGDPIRETQYF.

In its sample, this clonotype was seen a few times. The chain uses TRBV2 and TRBJ2-1; D is unclear. CDR1 and CDR2 from the germline V gene are SNHLY and FYNNEI. The CDR3 consists of 12 residues. The ends were cut back, 4 bases at V and 10 bases at J, with 11 bases in the middle. CDR3 in amino acids: CASSVLREEQFF. The CDR3 region has the DNA TGTGCCAGCAGTGTCCTACGAGAGGAGCAGTTCTTC.

The gene calls are TRBV9 and TRBJ2-1, with D perhaps given as TRBD1 or TRBD2 (6 bases each). CDR3 size: 18 residues. Deletions cut 3 bases from V and 5 bases from J, with 24 bases between. CDR1 and CDR2 (germline): SGDLS, YYNGEE. The DNA of the CDR3 is TGTGCCAGCAGCGCCCAATTTTCAACAGGGACTTTGGACAATGAGCAGTTCTTC. It codes for CASSAQFSTGTLDNEQFF.

This chain uses TRBV3-1 with TRBJ2-7; tentative D call: TRBD1 (6 bases). Germline CDR1 reads LGHDT; CDR2 reads YNNKEL (reference sequence). Trimming cost V 4 bases and J 3 bases, with 19 bases left between them. This CDR3 contains 16 residues. The CDR3 DNA reads as TGTGCCAGCAGCCCTCAATGGGACACTGAATTCTACGAGCAGTACTTC. It encodes CASSPQWDTEFYEQYF.

The chain uses TRBV7-6 and TRBJ2-1, with a possible D match to TRBD2 (6 bases). The V end was cut by 0 bases, the J end by 6 bases, with 9 bases between. The CDR3 contains 14 residues. Germline V gene lookup returns CDR1 SGHVS and CDR2 FNYEAQ. CDR3 sequence (DNA): TGTGCCAGCAGCTTAGCCGGCGGGGTCAATGAGCAGTTCTTC. This translates into CASSLAGGVNEQFF.

V gene TRBV7-9 combines with J gene TRBJ2-5; D is unclear. CDR1 is SEHNR, CDR2 FQNEAQ, per germline (reference sequence). This CDR3 contains 13 residues. The ends were cut back, 3 bases at V and 5 bases at J, with 10 bases in the middle. This chain's CDR3 is CASSFEGVETQYF. The CDR3 region has the DNA TGTGCCAGCAGCTTTGAAGGTGTGGAGACCCAGTACTTC.

Turning to this clonotype: A much larger clonotype is one base distant, so this may be a read error. The rearrangement joins TRBV6-2 or TRBV6-3 to TRBJ2-1; 14 bases match TRBD2. Trimming at V came to 9 bases and at J to 7 bases, leaving 5 bases not matched to a gene. The CDR3 length is 14 residues. Germline-derived CDR1 and CDR2 are MNHEY and SVGEGT. CDR3 bases: TGTGCCAGAAGACTAGCGGGAGGGCCTAATGAGCAGTTCTTC. Translation gives CARRLAGGPNEQFF.